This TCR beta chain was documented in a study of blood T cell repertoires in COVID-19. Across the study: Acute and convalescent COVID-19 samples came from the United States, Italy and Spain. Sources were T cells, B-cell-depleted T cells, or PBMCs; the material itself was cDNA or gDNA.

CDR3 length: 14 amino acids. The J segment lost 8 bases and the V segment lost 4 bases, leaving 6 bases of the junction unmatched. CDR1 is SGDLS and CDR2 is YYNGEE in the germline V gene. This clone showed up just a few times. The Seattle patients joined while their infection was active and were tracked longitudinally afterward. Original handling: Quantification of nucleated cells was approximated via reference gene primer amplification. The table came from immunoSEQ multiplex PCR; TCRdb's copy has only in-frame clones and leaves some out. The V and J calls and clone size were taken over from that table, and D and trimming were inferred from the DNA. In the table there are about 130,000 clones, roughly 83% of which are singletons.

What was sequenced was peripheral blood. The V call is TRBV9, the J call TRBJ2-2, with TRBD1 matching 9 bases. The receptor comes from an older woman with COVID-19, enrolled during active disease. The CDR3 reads CASSPQGARGELFF. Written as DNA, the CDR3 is TGTGCCAGCAGCCCACAGGGGGCGCGAGGGGAGCTGTTTTTT.